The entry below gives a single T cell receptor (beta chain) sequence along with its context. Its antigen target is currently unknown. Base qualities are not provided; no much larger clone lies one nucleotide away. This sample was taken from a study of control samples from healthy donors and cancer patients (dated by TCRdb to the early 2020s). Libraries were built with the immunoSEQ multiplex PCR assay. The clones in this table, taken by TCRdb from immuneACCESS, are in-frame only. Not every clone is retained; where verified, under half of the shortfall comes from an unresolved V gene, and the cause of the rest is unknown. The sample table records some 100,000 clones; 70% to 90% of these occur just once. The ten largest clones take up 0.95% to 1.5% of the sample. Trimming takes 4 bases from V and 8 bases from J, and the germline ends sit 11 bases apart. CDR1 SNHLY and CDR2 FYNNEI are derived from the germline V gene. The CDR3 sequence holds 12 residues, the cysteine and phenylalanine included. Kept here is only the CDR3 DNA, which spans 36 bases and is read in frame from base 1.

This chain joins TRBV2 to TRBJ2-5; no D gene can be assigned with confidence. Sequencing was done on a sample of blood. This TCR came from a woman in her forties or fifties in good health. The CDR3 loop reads CASSVSTSTQYF. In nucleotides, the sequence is TGTGCCAGCAGTGTCTCGACCAGCACCCAGTACTTC.